The entry that follows covers one T cell receptor (beta chain) sequence. The data originate from a study of siplizumab effects on memory and regulatory T cells. The CDR3 has 17 amino acids. Germline loops: CDR1 SGDLS, CDR2 YYNGEE. With 0 bases clipped from V and 4 bases from J, the junction kept 7 bases outside the gene matches. Assay: immunoSEQ multiplex PCR; the TCRdb copy retains only in-frame clones and omits some. Of about 87,000 clones in the sample, approximately 90% were seen once. The gene calls are TRBV9 and TRBJ2-3; the match to TRBD2 covers 11 bases. What was sequenced was CD4+ T cells sorted from blood. The receptor was derived from a human donor in good health. This chain's CDR3 is CASSVGWLAGGSDTQYF. CDR3 sequence (DNA): TGTGCCAGCAGCGTAGGATGGCTAGCGGGAGGATCAGATACGCAGTATTTT.